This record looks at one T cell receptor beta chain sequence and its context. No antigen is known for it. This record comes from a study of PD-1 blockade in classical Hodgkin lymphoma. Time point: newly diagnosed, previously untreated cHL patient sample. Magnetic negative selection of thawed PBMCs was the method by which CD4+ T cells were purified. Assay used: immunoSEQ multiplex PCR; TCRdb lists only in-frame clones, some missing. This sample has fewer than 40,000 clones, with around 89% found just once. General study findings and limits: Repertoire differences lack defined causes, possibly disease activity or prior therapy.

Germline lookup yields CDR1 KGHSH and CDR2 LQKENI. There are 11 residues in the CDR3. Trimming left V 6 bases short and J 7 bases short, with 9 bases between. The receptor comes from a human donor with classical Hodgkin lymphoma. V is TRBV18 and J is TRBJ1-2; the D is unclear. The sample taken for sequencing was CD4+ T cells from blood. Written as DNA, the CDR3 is TGTGCCAGCTCCCCCGGGCCTGGCTACACCTTC. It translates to CASSPGPGYTF.